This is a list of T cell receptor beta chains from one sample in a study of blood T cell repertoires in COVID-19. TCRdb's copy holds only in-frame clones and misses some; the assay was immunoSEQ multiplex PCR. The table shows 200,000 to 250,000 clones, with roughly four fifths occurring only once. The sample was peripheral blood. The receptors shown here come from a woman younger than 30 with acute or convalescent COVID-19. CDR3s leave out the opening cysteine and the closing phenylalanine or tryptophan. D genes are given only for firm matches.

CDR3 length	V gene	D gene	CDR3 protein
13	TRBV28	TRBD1	ASRLTGGSYSPLH
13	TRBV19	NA	ASRNSGKNTGELF
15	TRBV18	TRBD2	ASSPSSGALISYEQY
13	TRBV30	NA	AWSVPQGPSYGYT
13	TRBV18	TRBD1	ASSQLGTGAYEQY
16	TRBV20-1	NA	SASYSLFSTGYTGELF
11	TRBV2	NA	ASSESNLETQY
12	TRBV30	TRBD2	AWSVASGNYEQY
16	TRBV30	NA	AWSPLSPRQSSYNEQF
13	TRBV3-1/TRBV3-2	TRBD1	ASSLGPGQGRVAF
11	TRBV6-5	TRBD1	ASSQTGNYGYT
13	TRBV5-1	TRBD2	ASSPSGSSYNEQF
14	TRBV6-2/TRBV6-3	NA	ASSYFQGTVGTEAF
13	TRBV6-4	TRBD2	ASSELAGPYNEQF
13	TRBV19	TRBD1	ASSSDRVAGNTIY
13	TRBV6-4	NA	ASSADDRPNQPQH
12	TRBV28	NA	ASTSGGEGQPQH
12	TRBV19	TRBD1	ASTEDRKNYGYT
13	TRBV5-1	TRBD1	ASSSSPGQHNEQF
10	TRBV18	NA	ASSTIQGEAF
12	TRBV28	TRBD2	ASSLSREIWEQF
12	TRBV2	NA	AGVGTSRNSPLH
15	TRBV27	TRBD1	ASSSTPRQGRNYGYT
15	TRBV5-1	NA	ASSLDGTHLANYGYT
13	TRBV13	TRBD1	ASSIWDRPSHEQY
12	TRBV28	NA	ASSLPGVGNTIY
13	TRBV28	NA	ASSSAGNSGNTIY
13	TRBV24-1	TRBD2	AIGGLAGVEETQY
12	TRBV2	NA	ASSEVDSNQPQH
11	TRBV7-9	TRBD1	ASSRQGNTEAF
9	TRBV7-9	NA	ASSSSYGYT
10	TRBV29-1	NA	SVEPTANEQF
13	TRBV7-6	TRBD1	ASSLGQGAYEKLF
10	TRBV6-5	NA	ASCGNFYEQY
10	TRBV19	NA	ASSSGGFGYT
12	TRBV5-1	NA	ASSWNTGFGELF
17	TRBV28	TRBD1	ASSTFQGAWHPKINEQF
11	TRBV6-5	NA	ASRPGSTDTQY
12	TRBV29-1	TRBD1	SGGGQGAPYGYT
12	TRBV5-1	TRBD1	ASSLGGQQETQY
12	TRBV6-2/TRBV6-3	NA	ASSTLQFTETQY
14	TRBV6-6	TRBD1	ASSSGQGRTGQPQH
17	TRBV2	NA	ASPGLVEREEGLNTEAF
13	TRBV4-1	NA	ASSQDPGSTRGYT
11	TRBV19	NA	ASRRRDYNEQF
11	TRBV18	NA	ASSPQGYTEAF
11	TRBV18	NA	ASSGGSDTEAF
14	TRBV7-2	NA	ASSLRAGVNTGELF
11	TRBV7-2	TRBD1	ASSFDRGDTQY
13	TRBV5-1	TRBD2	ASSLLGGGQETQY
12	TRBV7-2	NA	ASTGRGSYNEQF